This T cell receptor beta chain stems from a study of blood T cell repertoires in COVID-19. Study summary: Samples came from the United States, Italy and Spain, spanning acute and convalescent COVID-19.

Generated by immunoSEQ multiplex PCR, the TCRdb table keeps only in-frame clones and is missing some. This sample has 200,000 to 250,000 clones, with more than 65% found just once. CDR3 length: 12 amino acids. Trimming removed 4 bases from V and 2 bases from J, with 8 bases in between. Per germline, CDR1 SQVTM and CDR2 ANQGSEA. This clone was seen a handful of times. Sequences were obtained from peripheral blood. This TCR came from an elderly woman with acute or convalescent COVID-19. The rearrangement links TRBV29-1 to TRBJ2-5, with D perhaps TRBD1 (5 bases). The CDR3 DNA reads TGCAGCGTTGTAGGGGCGCAAGAGACCCAGTACTTC. Translated: CSVVGAQETQYF.